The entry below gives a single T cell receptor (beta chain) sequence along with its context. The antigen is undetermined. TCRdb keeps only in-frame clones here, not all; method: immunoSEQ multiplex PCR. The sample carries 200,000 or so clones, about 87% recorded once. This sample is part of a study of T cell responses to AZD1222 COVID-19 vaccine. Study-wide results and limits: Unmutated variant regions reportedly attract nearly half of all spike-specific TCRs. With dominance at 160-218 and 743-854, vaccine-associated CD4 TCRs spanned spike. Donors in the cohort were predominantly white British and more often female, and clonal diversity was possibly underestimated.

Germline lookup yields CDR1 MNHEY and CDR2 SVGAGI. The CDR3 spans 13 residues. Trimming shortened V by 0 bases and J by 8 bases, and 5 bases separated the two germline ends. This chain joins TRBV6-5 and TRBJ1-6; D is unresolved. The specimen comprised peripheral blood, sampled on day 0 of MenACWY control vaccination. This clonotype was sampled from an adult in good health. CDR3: CASSYSTDSPLHF. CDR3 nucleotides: TGTGCCAGCAGTTACTCGACGGATTCACCCCTCCACTTT.